Listed below are T cell receptor beta chains from one sample, sequenced in a study of shared clonotypes between healthy human individuals. Generated by immunoSEQ multiplex PCR, the TCRdb table keeps only in-frame clones and is missing some. The sample consists of about 2.1 million clones, just under 95% of them appearing once. The sequenced sample consisted of naive CD8+ T cells from PBMCs. The receptor source for this set is a man younger than 35 in good health. Some clones in this sample may be carry-over from other donors' samples. CDR3s include the opening cysteine and the closing phenylalanine or tryptophan. The order of the fields is J gene, V gene, clone size, CDR3 length, D gene, CDR3 DNA, CDR3 protein. D genes are given only for firm matches. A clone size is listed for some rows: how often the clone was seen (once, few, many), or a class if it is expanded.

>TRBJ2-2|TRBV27|-|14|-
TGTGCCAGCAGTTTACAGCGGATCACCGGGGAGCTGTTTTTT
CASSLQRITGELFF
>TRBJ2-7|TRBV6-7|once|14|TRBD1
TGTGCCAGCAGTCCAGGGGGCTCGACGTACGAGCAGTACTTC
CASSPGGSTYEQYF
>TRBJ2-1|TRBV19|-|14|TRBD2
TGTGCCAGTTCCCTAGCGGGAGTGCCTAATGAGCAGTTCTTC
CASSLAGVPNEQFF
>TRBJ2-1|TRBV6-6|-|10|-
TGTGCAGGCGGGCAAAATGAGCAGTTCTTC
CAGGQNEQFF
>TRBJ1-4|TRBV28|-|15|TRBD1
TGTGCCAGCAGCGCGAGGACAGGCCCCGGGGAAAAACTGTTTTTT
CASSARTGPGEKLFF
>TRBJ2-2|TRBV4-1|-|20|-
TGCGCCAGCAGCCAAGGCCCCCCTCGGACTCCCAAACAGAACACCGGGGAGCTGTTTTTT
CASSQGPPRTPKQNTGELFF
>TRBJ2-7|TRBV27|-|13|-
TGTGCCAGCAGTCCGGGAAGCGCGTACGAGCAGTACTTC
CASSPGSAYEQYF
>TRBJ2-1|TRBV4-1|once|13|-
TGCGCCAGCAGCCCCGGGGCCGGGGATGAGCAGTTCTTC
CASSPGAGDEQFF
>TRBJ2-7|TRBV29-1|-|12|TRBD1
TGCAGCGTATGGGACAGGGACCACGAGCAGTACTTC
CSVWDRDHEQYF
>TRBJ1-2|TRBV10-3|-|11|-
TGTGCCATCAGGAATGACCGACGGCGCACCTTC
CAIRNDRRRTF
>TRBJ1-2|TRBV28|-|14|-
TGTGCCAGCAGCTACCGGGGCCTTTCTTATGGCTACACCTTC
CASSYRGLSYGYTF
>TRBJ2-2|TRBV27|-|11|-
TGTGCCAGCAGTTTCGGTACTAGGCTGTTTTTT
CASSFGTRLFF
>TRBJ2-3|TRBV4-3|-|18|TRBD2
TGCGCCAGCAGCCAAGATAGTTGGCGGGAGGGAAGCACAGATACGCAGTATTTT
CASSQDSWREGSTDTQYF
>TRBJ2-2|TRBV5-1|-|16|TRBD2
TGCGCCAGCAGCTTGAAGGGACTAGCCCCCGCCGGGGAGCTGTTTTTT
CASSLKGLAPAGELFF
>TRBJ2-3|TRBV19|-|17|TRBD2
TGTGCCAGTAGTATACTAGCGGGAGGCGGTGGCACAGATACGCAGTATTTT
CASSILAGGGGTDTQYF
>TRBJ2-7|TRBV7-9|-|16|TRBD2
TGTGCCAGCAGCTCATCGAGCGGTTTAGCGGGTAACGAGCAGTACTTC
CASSSSSGLAGNEQYF
>TRBJ1-3|TRBV4-3|-|14|TRBD1
TGCGCCAGCAGCCAAGGGACAGGGTCAAACACCATATATTTT
CASSQGTGSNTIYF
>TRBJ2-3|TRBV28|-|17|TRBD1
TGTGCCAGCAGTCCAATAAGGACAGGGGCGAGCACAGATACGCAGTATTTT
CASSPIRTGASTDTQYF
>TRBJ1-2|TRBV29-1|-|14|-
TGCAGCGTTGAGGGGGAGAAGGGAGCCTATGGCTACACCTTC
CSVEGEKGAYGYTF
>TRBJ1-4|TRBV13|-|15|-
TGTGCCAGCAGCTTACAAGGAGCCTCGACGGGAAAACTGTTTTTT
CASSLQGASTGKLFF
>TRBJ2-1|TRBV28|-|15|-
TGTGCCAGCAGCCCTCTTCGCGTTCCACACAATGAGCAGTTCTTC
CASSPLRVPHNEQFF
>TRBJ2-5|TRBV4-1|once|15|TRBD2
TGCGCCAGCAGCCACAAACTAGCGGCTCAAGAGACCCAGTACTTC
CASSHKLAAQETQYF